This T cell receptor (beta chain) was documented in a study of blood T cell repertoires in COVID-19. Recruitment covered roughly 22 US areas and drew participants whose ages spanned roughly 18 to 100 years. Recovered status in Cohort 3 required two negative PCRs, clearance, or symptom resolution. Per the authors' pipeline: Estimates of nucleated cell counts were drawn from the amplification of reference gene primers. This table comes from immunoSEQ multiplex PCR, and its TCRdb copy is limited to in-frame clones, with some not included. V and J calls and clone size follow that table, whereas D and trimming were derived from the DNA. This table holds over 300,000 clones, roughly nine tenths found once. The V and J ends lost 4 bases and 8 bases respectively, with 20 bases between them. The CDR3 sequence is 15 residues long. In germline, CDR1 is SGHTA, CDR2 FQGNSA.

V gene TRBV7-2 combines with J gene TRBJ1-2; unclear D gene. This receptor was identified in a woman aged 30 to 39 who had recovered from COVID-19. Sequenced input: PBMCs or T cells enriched from blood (not recorded which). The CDR3 reads CASSSHRKGGWGYTF. The DNA for the CDR3 is TGTGCCAGCAGCTCCCACCGGAAGGGAGGTTGGGGCTACACCTTC.